The 25 T cell receptor beta chains in this list originate from one sample, sequenced in a study of cytomegalovirus exposure and HLA in healthy donors. The PCR employed 60 Vbeta primers together with 13 Jbeta primers. The assay was immunoSEQ multiplex PCR, and TCRdb's table has in-frame clones only and misses some. This table has more than 75,000 clones, over 65% appearing once. The sequenced material came from PBMCs. Receptor source: a man aged 40-49 years in good health and CMV-seropositive.

The chain is built from TRBV19 and TRBJ1-2; D gene uncertain. The CDR3 consists of 13 residues. Deletions cut 2 bases from V and 4 bases from J, with 8 bases between. Germline V CDR1 and CDR2: LNHDA, SQIVND (reference sequence). In nucleotides, the CDR3 is TGTGCCAGTAGTATAAGATTCAGCTATGGCTACACCTTC. It is translated as CASSIRFSYGYTF. The full variable domain, in which reference TRBV19 and TRBJ1-2 provide the parts outside the CDR3, is DGGITQSPKYLFRKEGQNVTLSCEQNLNHDAMYWYRQDPGQGLRLIYYSQIVNDFQKGDIAEGYSVSREKKESFPLTVTSAQKNPTAFYLCASSIRFSYGYTFGSGTRLTVV.

The chain joins TRBV9 to TRBJ2-7; D remains ambiguous. V was clipped by 3 bases and J by 0 bases, with 7 bases between them. CDR3 length equals 13 residues. Germline assignment: CDR1 SGDLS and CDR2 YYNGEE. In DNA form, the CDR3 reads TGTGCCAGCAGCGGCGGATACTCCTACGAGCAGTACTTC. Residues: CASSGGYSYEQYF.

The rearrangement links TRBV18 to TRBJ1-1, with 9 positions matching TRBD1. After removal of 6 bases from V and 5 bases from J, the junction contained 7 bases not matched to a gene. The CDR3 is made up of 14 amino acids. Germline lookup yields CDR1 KGHSH and CDR2 LQKENI. DNA of the CDR3: TGTGCCAGCTCTCGGGACAGGGTAAGGACTGAAGCTTTCTTT. As protein: CASSRDRVRTEAFF. The whole variable domain, remainder taken from reference TRBV18 and TRBJ1-1, is NAGVMQNPRHLVRRRGQEARLRCSPMKGHSHVYWYRQLPEEGLKFMVYLQKENIIDESGMPKERFSAEFPKEGPSILRIQQVVRGDSAAYFCASSRDRVRTEAFFGQGTRLTVV.

The chain combines TRBV7-8 with TRBJ2-7; 7 bases are shared with TRBD2. The CDR3 length is 14 residues. The germline CDR1 and CDR2 sequences are SGHVS and FQNEAQ. Trimming removed 4 bases from V and 2 bases from J; junction bases left unmatched: 5. This CDR3 reads CASSSRDYTYEQYF. Written as DNA, the CDR3 is TGTGCCAGCAGCTCCCGGGACTATACCTACGAGCAGTACTTC.

V is TRBV11-3 and J is TRBJ2-7; maybe TRBD1 (7 bases). There are 13 residues in the CDR3. V was shortened by 10 bases and J by 1 base, with 14 bases between the two germline ends. The germline CDR1 and CDR2 sequences are SGHNT and YENEEA. The CDR3 coding sequence is TGTGCCATCTTCGGGGGACAGTCCTACGAGCAGTACTTC. It codes for CAIFGGQSYEQYF.

V and J are TRBV6-1 and TRBJ2-7, with 12 bases aligning to TRBD1. With 7 bases clipped from V and 6 bases from J, the junction kept 7 bases outside the gene matches. Germline V gene data show CDR1 as MNHNS and CDR2 as SASEGT. The CDR3 is 14 residues long. The CDR3 loop is CASNPGQGALEQYF. The CDR3 DNA reads TGTGCCAGCAATCCGGGACAGGGGGCTCTCGAGCAGTACTTC.

There are a few counts of this clone. This chain uses TRBV6-1 with TRBJ2-5, with no clear D. CDR3 length equals 16 residues. Per germline, CDR1 MNHNS and CDR2 SASEGT. The V and J ends lost 2 bases and 4 bases respectively, with 17 bases between them. In DNA, the CDR3 is TGTGCCAGCAGTGAACTTAATCTCCCGACTGGAGAGACCCAGTACTTC. This gives the protein CASSELNLPTGETQYF.

This chain links TRBV30 with TRBJ1-1; 8 nucleotides match TRBD1. Germline CDR1 and CDR2: GTSNPN and SVGIG (reference sequence). The CDR3 totals 15 residues. The ends lost 1 base at V and 4 bases at J; junction bases unmatched: 8. The CDR3 spells CAWSDPGQAGTEAFF. CDR3 nucleotide sequence: TGTGCCTGGAGTGACCCGGGACAGGCTGGCACTGAAGCTTTCTTT.

The CDR3 DNA follows: TGTGCCAGCAGTTTAGGGGGGAATAGGTTCTTC. It yields the protein CASSLGGNRFF. The chain couples TRBV27 to TRBJ2-1; TRBD2 might be the D (6 bases). This CDR3 has 11 amino acids. Germline V gives CDR1 MNHEY, CDR2 SMNVEV (reference sequence). V lost 2 bases and J 15 bases, leaving 11 bases between the germline ends.

The V gene is TRBV7-2, the J gene TRBJ2-1; TRBD1 agrees at 9 bases. The germline V gene has CDR1 SGHTA and CDR2 FQGNSA. V trimming: 0 bases; J trimming: 4 bases; junction bases outside the gene matches: 4. This CDR3 contains 16 residues. The CDR3 region has the DNA TGTGCCAGCAGCTTAGCTGGGACAGGGAGGTACAATGAGCAGTTCTTC. Protein: CASSLAGTGRYNEQFF.

The gene calls are TRBV4-1 and TRBJ2-3; no reliable D call. This CDR3 is built from 15 residues. V lost 0 bases to trimming and J lost 2 bases, with 9 bases between them. Germline V gene sequence: CDR1 MGHRA, CDR2 YSYEKL. The CDR3 DNA reads TGCGCCAGCAGCCAAGAACGCGGTTACACAGATACGCAGTATTTT. Protein sequence: CASSQERGYTDTQYF.

The J gene is TRBJ2-3, the V gene TRBV5-4, with D possibly matching TRBD2 (6 bases). Deletions cut 4 bases from V and 4 bases from J, with 19 bases between. The CDR3 runs to 16 residues. CDR1 is SGHNT, CDR2 YYREEE, per germline (reference sequence). The CDR3 sequence: CASSPGGLAQADTQYF. The CDR3 bases are TGTGCCAGCAGCCCCGGCGGCCTAGCGCAGGCAGATACGCAGTATTTT.

This clone showed up just a few times. The V gene is TRBV5-6, the J gene TRBJ1-3; no definite D call. This CDR3 comprises 14 residues. Germline assignment: CDR1 SGHDT and CDR2 YYEEEE. V was trimmed by 2 bases and J by 0 bases, leaving 6 bases between them. The CDR3 spells CASSFTDSGNTIYF. The CDR3 DNA follows: TGTGCCAGCAGCTTTACAGACTCTGGAAACACCATATATTTT.

The gene calls are TRBV7-2 and TRBJ2-7, with 9 positions matching TRBD1. From germline, CDR1 is SGHTA and CDR2 FQGNSA. The J segment lost 6 bases and the V segment lost 5 bases, leaving 11 bases of the junction unmatched. The CDR3 extends over 15 amino acids. CDR3: CASSVGYDRGGEQYF. The CDR3 bases are TGTGCCAGCAGCGTCGGTTACGACAGGGGGGGCGAGCAGTACTTC.

The chain recombines TRBV5-1 with TRBJ2-3, with D perhaps TRBD2 (6 bases). Germline V lookup: CDR1 SGHRS, CDR2 YFSETQ. The CDR3 has 14 residues. Trimming left V 5 bases short and J 0 bases short, with 10 bases between. CDR3 region: CASSVGRSTDTQYF. The DNA of the CDR3 is TGCGCCAGCAGTGTGGGGAGGAGCACAGATACGCAGTATTTT.

V gene TRBV18 combines with J gene TRBJ2-3; the match to TRBD1 covers 7 bases. The CDR3 has 14 residues. Germline-derived CDR1 and CDR2 are KGHSH and LQKENI. With V trimmed by 2 bases and J by 3 bases, 2 bases remained unmatched. In nucleotides, the CDR3 is TGTGCCAGCTCACCAGCCAGGGGGACAGATACGCAGTATTTT. This gives the protein CASSPARGTDTQYF.

The V and J genes are TRBV7-8 and TRBJ1-1, with a weak D call TRBD1 (6 bases). Trimming removed 6 bases from V and 1 base from J, with 12 bases in between. The germline V gene encodes CDR1 SGHVS and CDR2 FQNEAQ. This CDR3 spans 14 amino acids. CDR3 residues: CASRSRTANTEAFF. The CDR3 coding sequence is TGTGCCAGCAGGTCCCGGACAGCGAACACTGAAGCTTTCTTT.

The V and J genes are TRBV7-9 and TRBJ2-2, with a tentative D call TRBD1 (6 bases). The germline V gene encodes CDR1 SEHNR and CDR2 FQNEAQ (reference sequence). Trimming removed 6 bases at V and 2 bases at J, with 10 bases between. The CDR3 runs to 14 residues. CDR3 coding DNA: TGTGCCAGCAGGCCGGACAGTAACACCGGGGAGCTGTTTTTT. It yields the protein CASRPDSNTGELFF.

This clone has just one count. V gene TRBV28 combines with J gene TRBJ2-7; the match to TRBD1 covers 9 bases. The germline V gene encodes CDR1 MDHEN and CDR2 SYDVKM. The junction had 3 bases not matched to a gene; V was cut back by 6 bases and J by 0 bases. There are 14 residues in the CDR3. CDR3 bases: TGTGCCAGCAGCCGGACAGGGGACTCCTACGAGCAGTACTTC. Its protein product is CASSRTGDSYEQYF.

CDR3 sequence reads: CASSSPGKETQYF. The CDR3 nucleotides are TGTGCCAGTAGTTCCCCCGGGAAAGAGACCCAGTACTTC. The chain is built from TRBV19 and TRBJ2-5; weak D call: TRBD2 (5 bases). Trimming stripped 5 bases from V and 3 bases from J, with 10 bases between. The length of the CDR3 is 13 residues. CDR1 is LNHDA and CDR2 is SQIVND in the germline V gene (reference sequence). Filled out from reference TRBV19 and TRBJ2-5, the complete variable domain reads DGGITQSPKYLFRKEGQNVTLSCEQNLNHDAMYWYRQDPGQGLRLIYYSQIVNDFQKGDIAEGYSVSREKKESFPLTVTSAQKNPTAFYLCASSSPGKETQYFGPGTRLLVL.

The rearrangement uses TRBV4-2 and TRBJ2-2; TRBD2 agrees at 13 bases. Per germline, CDR1 LGHNA and CDR2 YNFKEQ. V lost 6 bases to trimming and J lost 1 base; unmatched junction nucleotides: 2. There are 16 residues in the CDR3. CDR3 nucleotide sequence: TGTGCCAGCAGTCGACTAGCGGGGGGGAACACCGGGGAGCTGTTTTTT. This translates into CASSRLAGGNTGELFF.

The CDR3: CASSYTGRENTEAFF. CDR3 in DNA: TGTGCCAGCAGTTACACAGGGCGTGAGAACACTGAAGCTTTCTTT. The chain joins TRBV6-5 to TRBJ1-1, with D perhaps TRBD1 (6 bases). The CDR3 has 15 amino acids. The germline V gene has CDR1 MNHEY and CDR2 SVGAGI. V was pared by 2 bases and J by 1 base, with 11 bases between.

This clone came up a few times. The chain employs TRBV13 and TRBJ2-7; TRBD2 matches 14 bases. The length of the CDR3 is 16 residues. The germline V gene encodes CDR1 PRHDT and CDR2 FYEKMQ (reference sequence). Trimming at V came to 2 bases and at J to 5 bases, leaving 5 bases not matched to a gene. The CDR3 DNA reads TGTGCCAGCAGCTTACTGACTAGCGGGGGGGTCGACGAGCAGTACTTC. It codes for CASSLLTSGGVDEQYF.

V is TRBV11-2 and J is TRBJ2-5; the D gene is possibly TRBD2 (6 bases). Germline CDR1 SGHAT, CDR2 FQNNGV. This CDR3 is built from 14 residues. Between the trimmed V and J ends, which lost 5 bases and 4 bases, there was a span of 14 bases. The CDR3 sequence is CASSPYGGGETQYF. Written as DNA, the CDR3 is TGTGCCAGCAGCCCGTACGGGGGAGGAGAGACCCAGTACTTC.

This sequence joins TRBV27 and TRBJ2-7; 11 positions agree with TRBD1. CDR3 length equals 15 residues. Germline CDR1 reads MNHEY; CDR2 reads SMNVEV (reference sequence). V shed 1 base and J 2 bases; nucleotides not matched to a gene: 1. The CDR3 reads CASSLWGQGAYEQYF. The CDR3 bases are TGTGCCAGCAGTTTATGGGGACAGGGGGCCTACGAGCAGTACTTC.